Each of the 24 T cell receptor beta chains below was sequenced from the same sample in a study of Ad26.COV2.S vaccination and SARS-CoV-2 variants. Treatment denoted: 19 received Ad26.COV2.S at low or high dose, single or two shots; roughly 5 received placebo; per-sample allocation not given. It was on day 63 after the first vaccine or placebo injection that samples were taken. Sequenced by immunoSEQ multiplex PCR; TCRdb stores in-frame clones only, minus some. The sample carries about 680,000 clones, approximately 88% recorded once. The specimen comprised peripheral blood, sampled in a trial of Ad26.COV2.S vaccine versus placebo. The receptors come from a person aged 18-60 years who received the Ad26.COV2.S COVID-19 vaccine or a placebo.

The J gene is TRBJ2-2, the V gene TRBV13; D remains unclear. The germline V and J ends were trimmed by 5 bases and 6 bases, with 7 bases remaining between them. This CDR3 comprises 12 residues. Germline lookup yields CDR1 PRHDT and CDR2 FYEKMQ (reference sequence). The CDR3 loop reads CASSLPPGELFF. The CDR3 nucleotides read TGTGCCAGCAGCCTTCCCCCCGGGGAGCTGTTTTTT.

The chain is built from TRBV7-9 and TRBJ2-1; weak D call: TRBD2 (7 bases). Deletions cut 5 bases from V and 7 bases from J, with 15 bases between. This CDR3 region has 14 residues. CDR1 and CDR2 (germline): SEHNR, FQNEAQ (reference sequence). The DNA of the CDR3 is TGTGCCAGCAGCAGGGGAGGGGGGCGTAATGAGCAGTTCTTC. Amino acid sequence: CASSRGGGRNEQFF.

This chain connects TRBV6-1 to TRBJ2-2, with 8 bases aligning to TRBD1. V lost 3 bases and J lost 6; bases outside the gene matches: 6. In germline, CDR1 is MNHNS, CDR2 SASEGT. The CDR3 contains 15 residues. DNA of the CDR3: TGTGCCAGCAGTGACGGACAGGGAGGTCCCGGGGAGCTGTTTTTT. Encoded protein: CASSDGQGGPGELFF.

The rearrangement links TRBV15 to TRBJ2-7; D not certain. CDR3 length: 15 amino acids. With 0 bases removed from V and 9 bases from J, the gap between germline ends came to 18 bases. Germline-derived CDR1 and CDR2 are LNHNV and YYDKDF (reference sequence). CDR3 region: CATSRDSTDLRGQYF. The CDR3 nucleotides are TGTGCCACCAGCAGAGATTCCACGGACCTCCGCGGGCAGTACTTC.

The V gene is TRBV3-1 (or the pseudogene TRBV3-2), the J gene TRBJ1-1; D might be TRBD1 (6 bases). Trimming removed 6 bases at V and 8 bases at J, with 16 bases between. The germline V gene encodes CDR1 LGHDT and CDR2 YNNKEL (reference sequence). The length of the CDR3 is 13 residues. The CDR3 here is CASSPAGTLEAFF. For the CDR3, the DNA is TGTGCCAGCAGTCCAGCCGGGACACTCGAAGCTTTCTTT.

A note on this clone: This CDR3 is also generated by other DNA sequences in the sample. CDR3 nucleotides: TGTGCCATCAGTGAGTCGGCAGGGGGGAGCTACGAGCAGTACTTC. Protein: CAISESAGGSYEQYF. This chain connects TRBV10-3 to TRBJ2-7; possibly TRBD1 for D (7 bases). Germline-derived CDR1 and CDR2 are ENHRY and SYGVKD. The CDR3 is 15 residues long. Trimming took off 0 bases at V and 3 bases at J, with 12 bases between the two ends.

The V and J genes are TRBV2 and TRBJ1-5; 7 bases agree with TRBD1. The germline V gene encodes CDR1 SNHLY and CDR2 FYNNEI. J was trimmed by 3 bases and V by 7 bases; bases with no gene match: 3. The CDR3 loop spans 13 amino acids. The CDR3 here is CASTDRANQPQHF. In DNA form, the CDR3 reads TGTGCCAGCACCGACAGGGCCAATCAGCCCCAGCATTTT.

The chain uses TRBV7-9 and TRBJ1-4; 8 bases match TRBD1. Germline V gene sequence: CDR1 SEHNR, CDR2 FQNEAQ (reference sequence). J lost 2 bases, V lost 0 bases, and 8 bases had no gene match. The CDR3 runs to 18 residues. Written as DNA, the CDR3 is TGTGCCAGCAGCTTAGCTAGGACAGGGAGTGGGACTAATGAAAAACTGTTTTTT. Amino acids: CASSLARTGSGTNEKLFF.

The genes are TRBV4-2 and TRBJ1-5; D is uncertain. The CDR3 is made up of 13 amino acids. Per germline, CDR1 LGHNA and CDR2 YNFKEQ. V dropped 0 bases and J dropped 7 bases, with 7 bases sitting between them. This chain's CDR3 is CASSQDTAQPQHF. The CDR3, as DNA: TGTGCCAGCAGCCAAGATACGGCGCAGCCCCAGCATTTT.

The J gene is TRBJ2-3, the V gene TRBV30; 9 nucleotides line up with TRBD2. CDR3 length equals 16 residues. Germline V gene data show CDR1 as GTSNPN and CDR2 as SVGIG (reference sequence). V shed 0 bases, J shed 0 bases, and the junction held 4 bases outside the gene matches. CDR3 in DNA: TGTGCCTGGAGTGTAGGGCTAGCGGGAAGCACAGATACGCAGTATTTT. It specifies CAWSVGLAGSTDTQYF.

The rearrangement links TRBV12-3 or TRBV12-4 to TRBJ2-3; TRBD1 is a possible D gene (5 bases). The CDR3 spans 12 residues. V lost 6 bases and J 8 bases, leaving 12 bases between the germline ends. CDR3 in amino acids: CASSSDRITQYF. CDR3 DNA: TGTGCCAGCAGCTCCGACAGAATTACGCAGTATTTT.

The CDR3 sequence: CASSDHGTGQETQYF. As DNA, the CDR3 is TGTGCCAGCAGCGACCATGGGACAGGACAAGAGACCCAGTACTTC. This chain links TRBV27 with TRBJ2-5; 8 bases are shared with TRBD1. V was pared by 6 bases and J by 2 bases, with 8 bases of the junction left unmatched. This CDR3 spans 15 amino acids. Germline V lookup: CDR1 MNHEY, CDR2 SMNVEV (reference sequence).

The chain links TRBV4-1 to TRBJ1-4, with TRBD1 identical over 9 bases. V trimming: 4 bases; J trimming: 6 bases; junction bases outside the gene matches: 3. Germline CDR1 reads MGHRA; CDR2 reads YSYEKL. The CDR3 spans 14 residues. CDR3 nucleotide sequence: TGCGCCAGCAGCCTTGGACAGGGGTATGAAAAACTGTTTTTT. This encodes CASSLGQGYEKLFF.

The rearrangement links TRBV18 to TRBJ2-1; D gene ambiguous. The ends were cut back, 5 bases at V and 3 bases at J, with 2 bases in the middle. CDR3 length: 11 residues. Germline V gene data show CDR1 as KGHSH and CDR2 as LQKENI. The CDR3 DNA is TGTGCCAGCTCAGACTACAATGAGCAGTTCTTC. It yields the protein CASSDYNEQFF.

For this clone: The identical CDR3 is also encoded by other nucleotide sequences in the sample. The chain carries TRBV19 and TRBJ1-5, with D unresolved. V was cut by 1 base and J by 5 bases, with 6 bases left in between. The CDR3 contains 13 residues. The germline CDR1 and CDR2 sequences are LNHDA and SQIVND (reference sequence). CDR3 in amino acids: CASSIGRDQPQHF. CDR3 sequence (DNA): TGTGCCAGTAGTATAGGACGCGATCAGCCCCAGCATTTT.

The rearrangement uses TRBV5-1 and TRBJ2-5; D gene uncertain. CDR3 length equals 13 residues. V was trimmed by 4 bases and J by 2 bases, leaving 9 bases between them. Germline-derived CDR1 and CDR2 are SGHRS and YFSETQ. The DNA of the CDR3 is TGCGCCAGCAGCCTTAGTTGGCAAGAGACCCAGTACTTC. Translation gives CASSLSWQETQYF.

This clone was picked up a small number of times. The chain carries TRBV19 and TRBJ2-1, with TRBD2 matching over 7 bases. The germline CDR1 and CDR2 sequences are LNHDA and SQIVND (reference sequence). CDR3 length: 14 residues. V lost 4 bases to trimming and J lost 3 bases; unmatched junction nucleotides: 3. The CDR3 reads CASSRSGDYNEQFF. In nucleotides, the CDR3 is TGTGCCAGTAGTAGGAGCGGGGACTACAATGAGCAGTTCTTC.

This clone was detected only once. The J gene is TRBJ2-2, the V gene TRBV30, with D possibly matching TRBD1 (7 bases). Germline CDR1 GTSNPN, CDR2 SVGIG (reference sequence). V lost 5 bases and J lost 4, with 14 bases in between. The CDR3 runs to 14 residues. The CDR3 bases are TGTGCCTGGTGTTGGCAGGGGGGCACCGGGGAGCTGTTTTTT. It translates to CAWCWQGGTGELFF.

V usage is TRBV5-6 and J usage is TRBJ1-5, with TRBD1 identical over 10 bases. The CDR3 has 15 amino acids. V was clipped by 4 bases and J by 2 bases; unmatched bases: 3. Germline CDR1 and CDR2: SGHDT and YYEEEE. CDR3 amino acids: CASSLTGGGNQPQHF. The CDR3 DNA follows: TGTGCCAGCAGCCTGACAGGGGGCGGCAATCAGCCCCAGCATTTT.

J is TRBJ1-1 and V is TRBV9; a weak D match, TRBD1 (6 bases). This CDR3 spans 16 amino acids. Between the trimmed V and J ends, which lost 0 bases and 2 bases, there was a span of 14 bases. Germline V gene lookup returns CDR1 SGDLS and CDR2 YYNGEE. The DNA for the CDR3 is TGTGCCAGCAGCGTAGACGTCGTAGGGGGAAACACTGAAGCTTTCTTT. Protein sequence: CASSVDVVGGNTEAFF. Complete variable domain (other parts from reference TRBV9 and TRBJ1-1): DSGVTQTPKHLITATGQRVTLRCSPRSGDLSVYWYQQSLDQGLQFLIQYYNGEERAKGNILERFSAQQFPDLHSELNLSSLELGDSALYFCASSVDVVGGNTEAFFGQGTRLTVV.

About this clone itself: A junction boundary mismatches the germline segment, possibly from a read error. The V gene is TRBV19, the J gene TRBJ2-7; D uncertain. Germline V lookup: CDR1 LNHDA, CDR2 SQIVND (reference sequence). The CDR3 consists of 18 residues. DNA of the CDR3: TGTGCCAGTAGTCTAGAAGGGCCGTCCGCCGACTTCGGTTACGAGCAGTACTTC. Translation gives CASSLEGPSADFGYEQYF.

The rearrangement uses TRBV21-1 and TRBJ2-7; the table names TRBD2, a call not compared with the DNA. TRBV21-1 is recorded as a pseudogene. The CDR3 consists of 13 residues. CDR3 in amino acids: CASGRGVTYEQYF. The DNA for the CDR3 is TGTGCCAGCGGGAGGGGGGTAACGTACGAGCAGTACTTC.

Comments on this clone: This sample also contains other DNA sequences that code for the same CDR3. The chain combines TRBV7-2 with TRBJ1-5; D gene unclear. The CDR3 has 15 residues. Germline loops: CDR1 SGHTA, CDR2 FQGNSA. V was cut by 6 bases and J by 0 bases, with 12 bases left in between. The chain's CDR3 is CASSSDYYSNQPQHF. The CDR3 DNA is TGTGCCAGCAGTTCCGACTATTATAGCAATCAGCCCCAGCATTTT.

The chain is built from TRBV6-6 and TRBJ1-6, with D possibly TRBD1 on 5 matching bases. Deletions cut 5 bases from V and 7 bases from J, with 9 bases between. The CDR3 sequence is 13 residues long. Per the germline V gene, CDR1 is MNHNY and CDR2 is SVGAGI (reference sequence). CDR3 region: CASSPPGNSPLHF. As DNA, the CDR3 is TGTGCCAGCAGTCCTCCAGGGAATTCACCCCTCCACTTT.